The 18 T cell receptor beta chains below were found in one sample sequenced in a study of blood T cell repertoires in COVID-19. Repertoires were generated with immunoSEQ multiplex PCR, while TCRdb's copy carries only in-frame clones and drops some. The sample has around 480,000 clones, around 87% seen once; the top ten hold 0.7%. The sequenced sample consisted of PBMCs or T cells enriched from blood (not recorded which). Source of these receptors: a woman aged 18 to 35 who had recovered from COVID-19.

The chain uses TRBV18 and TRBJ2-5; TRBD1 matches at 9 bases. The CDR3 extends over 16 amino acids. Germline V CDR1 and CDR2: KGHSH, LQKENI. The ends lost 3 bases at V and 5 bases at J; junction bases unmatched: 10. This CDR3 is CASSPPTGGDRETQYF. CDR3 in DNA: TGTGCCAGCTCACCTCCGACAGGGGGGGATCGGGAGACCCAGTACTTC.

The chain joins TRBV5-1 to TRBJ2-7, with D maybe TRBD1 (5 bases). Germline V lookup: CDR1 SGHRS, CDR2 YFSETQ. The CDR3 has 15 residues. The ends were cut back, 0 bases at V and 4 bases at J, with 14 bases in the middle. CDR3 bases: TGCGCCAGCAGCTTGGCGCAGGGTGGGAAGTACGAGCAGTACTTC. Encoded protein: CASSLAQGGKYEQYF.

The chain recombines TRBV28 with TRBJ1-3; 7 nucleotides align to TRBD1. V gave up 6 bases and J gave up 3 bases; unmatched junction bases: 5. Germline V CDR1 and CDR2: MDHEN, SYDVKM. This CDR3 spans 14 amino acids. The CDR3 loop reads CASRYQGGGNTIYF. CDR3 DNA sequence: TGTGCCAGCAGGTACCAGGGGGGTGGAAACACCATATATTTT.

This sequence joins TRBV2 and TRBJ2-5; a possible D gene is TRBD1 (5 bases). The CDR3 is 17 residues long. Germline CDR1 reads SNHLY; CDR2 reads FYNNEI. Trimming removed 3 bases at V and 4 bases at J, with 21 bases between. This CDR3 reads CASSDSKQVKIGETQYF. The CDR3, as DNA: TGTGCCAGCAGTGATTCTAAACAGGTGAAGATCGGAGAGACCCAGTACTTC.

The chain recombines TRBV19 with TRBJ1-5; 7 bases are a match to TRBD1. With 3 bases clipped from V and 8 bases from J, the junction kept 10 bases outside the gene matches. The CDR3 has 15 residues. Germline-derived CDR1 and CDR2 are LNHDA and SQIVND (reference sequence). The CDR3 DNA is TGTGCCAGTAGTATTAGGGGGCGCGGCATAGAGCCCCAGCATTTT. It codes for CASSIRGRGIEPQHF.

The chain links TRBV5-6 to TRBJ2-1, with 12 bases fitting TRBD2. The CDR3 extends over 16 amino acids. V shed 4 bases and J 6 bases; nucleotides not matched to a gene: 8. Germline CDR1 SGHDT, CDR2 YYEEEE. DNA for the CDR3: TGTGCCAGCAGCAAGCTAGCGGGGGGGCCTATCAATGAGCAGTTCTTC. Its protein product is CASSKLAGGPINEQFF.

CDR3 DNA sequence: TGTGCCAGCAGCCGCGGGGGGGCCCCGAACACTGAAGCTTTCTTT. Protein: CASSRGGAPNTEAFF. This chain links TRBV5-4 with TRBJ1-1; D is perhaps TRBD1 (6 bases). V was trimmed by 4 bases and J by 1 base, leaving 14 bases between them. The CDR3 covers 15 residues. CDR1 is SGHNT and CDR2 is YYREEE in the germline V gene (reference sequence).

This sequence joins TRBV13 and TRBJ1-1; TRBD1 agrees at 9 bases. After removal of 6 bases from V and 4 bases from J, the junction contained 6 bases not matched to a gene. CDR1 and CDR2 (germline): PRHDT, FYEKMQ (reference sequence). The CDR3 loop spans 14 amino acids. CDR3 residues: CASSPATGGTEAFF. CDR3 coding DNA: TGTGCCAGCAGTCCGGCGACAGGGGGCACTGAAGCTTTCTTT. Drawing the rest from reference TRBV13 and TRBJ1-1, the complete variable domain is AAGVIQSPRHLIKEKRETATLKCYPIPRHDTVYWYQQGPGQDPQFLISFYEKMQSDKGSIPDRFSAQQFSDYHSELNMSSLELGDSALYFCASSPATGGTEAFFGQGTRLTVV.

This clone has more than one count but fewer than ten. The genes are TRBV2 and TRBJ2-5; 8 bases agree with TRBD2. Germline trimming cut 2 bases from V and 13 bases from J; bases unmatched to any gene: 18. The CDR3 runs to 16 residues. Germline values: CDR1 SNHLY, CDR2 FYNNEI. CDR3 sequence: CASSEFKGTSSEIPYF. DNA of the CDR3: TGTGCCAGCAGTGAATTTAAGGGGACTAGTTCCGAAATCCCGTACTTC.

The CDR3 nucleotides are TGCAGCGTTGACCTTCCCGGCGGGGAGCTGTTTTTT. This codes for CSVDLPGGELFF. This chain uses TRBV29-1 with TRBJ2-2, with D unresolved. The CDR3 is 12 residues long. Germline V CDR1 and CDR2: SQVTM, ANQGSEA. Trimming stripped 3 bases from V and 7 bases from J, with 9 bases between.

This rearrangement joins TRBV5-1 to TRBJ1-1, with a tentative D call TRBD1 (5 bases). This CDR3 is 15 amino acids long. The germline V and J ends were trimmed by 3 bases and 5 bases, with 17 bases remaining between them. Germline CDR1 is SGHRS and CDR2 is YFSETQ. Here the CDR3 reads CASSSGTTGGTEAFF. The CDR3 DNA is TGCGCCAGCAGCTCCGGGACTACCGGGGGGACTGAAGCTTTCTTT.

This sequence joins TRBV10-3 and TRBJ1-4; D is undetermined. This CDR3 contains 13 residues. Trimming removed 0 bases at V and 10 bases at J, with 9 bases between. Germline CDR1 reads ENHRY; CDR2 reads SYGVKD. The CDR3 here is CAISESPRGKLFF. The CDR3 DNA reads as TGTGCCATCAGTGAGTCCCCACGGGGAAAACTGTTTTTT.

This chain joins TRBV27 and TRBJ1-6, with 7 bases matching TRBD1. This CDR3 is 15 amino acids long. Germline CDR1 and CDR2: MNHEY and SMNVEV (reference sequence). The V segment lost 9 bases and the J segment 3 bases; nucleotides outside the gene matches: 8. This CDR3 is CASPYGDSYNSPLHF. The CDR3 nucleotides read TGTGCCAGTCCCTATGGGGACAGCTATAATTCACCCCTCCACTTT.

The J gene is TRBJ2-2, the V gene TRBV7-2; TRBD2 matches at 8 bases. This CDR3 comprises 15 residues. Per the germline V gene, CDR1 is SGHTA and CDR2 is FQGNSA. The ends lost 6 bases at V and 3 bases at J; junction bases unmatched: 6. The CDR3 sequence is CASRIGGADTGELFF. In DNA, the CDR3 is TGTGCCAGCAGGATCGGGGGGGCTGACACCGGGGAGCTGTTTTTT.

In its sample, this clone was seen a few times. The rearrangement uses TRBV29-1 and TRBJ2-7; 9 bases agree with TRBD1. The CDR3 sequence is 13 residues long. The V gene's germline CDR1 is SQVTM and CDR2 ANQGSEA. The J segment lost 5 bases and the V segment lost 2 bases, leaving 4 bases of the junction unmatched. The CDR3 here is CSVEKGQGNEQYF. CDR3 bases: TGCAGCGTTGAAAAAGGACAGGGGAACGAGCAGTACTTC.

The genes are TRBV18 and TRBJ2-7; TRBD2 agrees at 9 bases. Germline V gene lookup returns CDR1 KGHSH and CDR2 LQKENI. The CDR3 covers 14 residues. The trim removed 1 base at V and 6 bases at J, leaving 4 bases unmatched. The CDR3 DNA follows: TGTGCCAGCTCACCACGGGCTAGCGGGGCCGAGCAGTACTTC. This gives the protein CASSPRASGAEQYF. The full variable domain, with the rest looked up from reference TRBV18 and TRBJ2-7, is NAGVMQNPRHLVRRRGQEARLRCSPMKGHSHVYWYRQLPEEGLKFMVYLQKENIIDESGMPKERFSAEFPKEGPSILRIQQVVRGDSAAYFCASSPRASGAEQYFGPGTRLTVT.

A single count supports this clone. The V gene is TRBV14, the J gene TRBJ1-1, with no clear D. CDR1 is SGHDN, CDR2 FVKESK, per germline. The CDR3 is 14 residues long. Trimming left V 2 bases short and J 5 bases short, with 12 bases between. Here the CDR3 reads CASSQHREGTEAFF. Written as DNA, the CDR3 is TGTGCCAGCAGCCAACACCGGGAAGGGACTGAAGCTTTCTTT.

V is TRBV7-9 and J is TRBJ2-3; maybe TRBD2 (5 bases). V gave up 6 bases and J gave up 0 bases, with 10 bases separating them. The CDR3 length is 14 residues. The germline V gene encodes CDR1 SEHNR and CDR2 FQNEAQ (reference sequence). CDR3 loop: CASRAGSSTDTQYF. The DNA of the CDR3 is TGTGCCAGCAGGGCGGGTTCTAGCACAGATACGCAGTATTTT.